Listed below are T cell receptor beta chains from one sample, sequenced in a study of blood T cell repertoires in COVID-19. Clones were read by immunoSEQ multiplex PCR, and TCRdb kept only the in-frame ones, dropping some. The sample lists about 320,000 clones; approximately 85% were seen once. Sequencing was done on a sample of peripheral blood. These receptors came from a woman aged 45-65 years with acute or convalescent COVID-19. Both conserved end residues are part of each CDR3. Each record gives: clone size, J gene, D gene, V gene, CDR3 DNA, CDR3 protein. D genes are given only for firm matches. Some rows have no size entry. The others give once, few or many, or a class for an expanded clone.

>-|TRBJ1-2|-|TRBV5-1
TGCGCCAGCAGCCTAGACTGGATGAAGCCGAGATATGGCTACACCTTC
CASSLDWMKPRYGYTF
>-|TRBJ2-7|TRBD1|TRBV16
TGTGCCAGCAGCCTTCGGACAGGGAGAACCTACGAGCAGTACTTC
CASSLRTGRTYEQYF
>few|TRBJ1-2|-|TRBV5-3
TGTGCCAGAAGCTTGCGCGGGTGGAACTATGGCTACACCTTC
CARSLRGWNYGYTF
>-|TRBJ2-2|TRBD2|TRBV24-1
TGTGCCACCGAGGATGGCCTAGCGGGAGCTTCGAACACCGGGGAGCTGTTTTTT
CATEDGLAGASNTGELFF
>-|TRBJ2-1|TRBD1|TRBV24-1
TGTGCCACCAGTGATTTGGAAGTTAGACAGGGCGTCTACAATGAGCAGTTCTTC
CATSDLEVRQGVYNEQFF
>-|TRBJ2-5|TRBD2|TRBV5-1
TGCGCCAGCAGCTTGATGTCGGGAGGGCCTCGACAAGAGACCCAGTACTTC
CASSLMSGGPRQETQYF
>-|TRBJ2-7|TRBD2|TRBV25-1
TGTGCCAGCATGCGGGGCCTAGCGGGAGAACCCTACGAGCAGTACTTC
CASMRGLAGEPYEQYF
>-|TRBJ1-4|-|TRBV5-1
TGCGCCAGCAGCCCGGTGGGGGGGGAAAAACTGTTTTTT
CASSPVGGEKLFF
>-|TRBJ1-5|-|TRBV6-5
TGTGCCAGCAGTCAGACCCCAGGAGCTAGGGGGCCCCAGCATTTT
CASSQTPGARGPQHF
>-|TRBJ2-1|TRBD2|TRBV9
TGTGCCAGCAGCGTAGGCGGTAGCGGGACCGGACAGTTCTTC
CASSVGGSGTGQFF
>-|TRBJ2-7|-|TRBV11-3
TGTGCCAGCAGCTTTTTGCAGGGGGGCGAGCAGTACTTC
CASSFLQGGEQYF